This T cell receptor (beta chain) was observed in a study of vaccination and CD4 T cells after COVID-19. Whole-study context: Convalescent persons amounted to six males plus four females, two of whom were Hispanic. Blood was drawn a median around 70 days post second dose, range 14 to 241.

Treatment reported: roughly 11-day PBMC culture with coronavirus spike peptide pools or control peptides (ViraFEST assay). First, ViraFEST expanded antigen-specific T cells with peptide pools, and next it sequenced the TCRs. Sequenced with the Oncomine TCR Beta short-read assay was DNA taken from cultured CD4+ T cells. CD4+ T cells were cultured, and genomic DNA was extracted from them. In TCRdb, the PCR reads were re-called with MiXCR into one record per CDR3 protein. The profile shows about 20,000 distinct CDR3 sequences, roughly 55% of them singletons. Details on this clonotype: Its target is unknown.

The CDR3 length is 16 residues. From germline, CDR1 is SGHNT and CDR2 YYREEE (reference sequence). The V and J ends lost 3 bases and 0 bases respectively, with 13 bases between them. This sequence joins TRBV5-4 and TRBJ2-1; D possibly uses TRBD1 or TRBD2 (5 bases each). This receptor was taken from a human donor who had recovered from COVID-19. Sequenced material: CD4+ T cells from blood, cultured in vitro. In DNA, the CDR3 is TGTGCCAGCAGCTCGCAGGGACCGGGCTCCTACAATGAGCAGTTCTTC. Its protein product is CASSSQGPGSYNEQFF. The whole variable domain, remainder taken from reference TRBV5-4 and TRBJ2-1, is ETGVTQSPTHLIKTRGQQVTLRCSSQSGHNTVSWYQQALGQGPQFIFQYYREEENGRGNFPPRFSGLQFPNYSSELNVNALELDDSALYLCASSSQGPGSYNEQFFGPGTRLTVL.